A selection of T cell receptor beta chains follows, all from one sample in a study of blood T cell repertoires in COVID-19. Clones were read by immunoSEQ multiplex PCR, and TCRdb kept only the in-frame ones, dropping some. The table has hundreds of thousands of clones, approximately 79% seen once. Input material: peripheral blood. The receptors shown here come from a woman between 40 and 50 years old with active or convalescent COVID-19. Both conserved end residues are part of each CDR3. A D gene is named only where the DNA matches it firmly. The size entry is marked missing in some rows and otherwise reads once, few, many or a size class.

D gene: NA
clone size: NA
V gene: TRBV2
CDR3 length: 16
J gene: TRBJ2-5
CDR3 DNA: TGTGCCAGCATCTTTGACATTGGGGCTGAGGAAGAGACCCAGTACTTC
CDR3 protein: CASIFDIGAEEETQYF

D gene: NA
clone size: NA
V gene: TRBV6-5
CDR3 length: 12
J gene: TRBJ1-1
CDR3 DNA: TGTGCCAGCGCCCAGGTCACAGGTGAAGCTTTCTTT
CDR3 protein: CASAQVTGEAFF

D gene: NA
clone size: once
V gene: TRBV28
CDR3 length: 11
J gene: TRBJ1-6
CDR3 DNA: TGTGCCAGCAACAGTATCTCACCCCTCCACTTT
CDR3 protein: CASNSISPLHF

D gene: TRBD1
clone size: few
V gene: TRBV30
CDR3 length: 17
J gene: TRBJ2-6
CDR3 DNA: TGTGCCGCCCGGGACAGGGGTTCCCTCTCTGGGGCCAACGTCCTGACTTTC
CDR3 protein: CAARDRGSLSGANVLTF

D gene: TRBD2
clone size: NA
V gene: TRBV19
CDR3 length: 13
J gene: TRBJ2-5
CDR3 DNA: TGTGCCAGTAGTCGGGGGGGGAAAGAGACCCAGTACTTC
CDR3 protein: CASSRGGKETQYF

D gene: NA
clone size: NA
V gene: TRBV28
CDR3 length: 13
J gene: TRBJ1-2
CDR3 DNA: TGTGCCAGCAGGAGTGGAGCAAACTATGGCTACACCTTC
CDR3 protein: CASRSGANYGYTF

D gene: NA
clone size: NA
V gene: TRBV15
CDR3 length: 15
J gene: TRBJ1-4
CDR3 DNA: TGTGCCACCAGCAGAGAGGGGAGGCAGGGCGGAAAACTGTTTTTT
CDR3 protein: CATSREGRQGGKLFF

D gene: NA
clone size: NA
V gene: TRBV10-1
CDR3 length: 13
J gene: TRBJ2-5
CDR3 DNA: TGCGCCAGCTGGGGACTGATCCAAGAGACCCAGTACTTC
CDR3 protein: CASWGLIQETQYF

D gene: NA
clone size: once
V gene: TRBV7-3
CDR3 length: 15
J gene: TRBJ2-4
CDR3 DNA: TGTGCCAGCAGCTCTACAGGATTAGCCAAAAACATTCAGTACTTC
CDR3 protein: CASSSTGLAKNIQYF

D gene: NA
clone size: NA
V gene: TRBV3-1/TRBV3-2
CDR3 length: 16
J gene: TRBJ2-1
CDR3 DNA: TGTGCCAGCAGCCAAGTCAAAACAGGAGCCCACAATGAGCAGTTCTTC
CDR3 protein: CASSQVKTGAHNEQFF